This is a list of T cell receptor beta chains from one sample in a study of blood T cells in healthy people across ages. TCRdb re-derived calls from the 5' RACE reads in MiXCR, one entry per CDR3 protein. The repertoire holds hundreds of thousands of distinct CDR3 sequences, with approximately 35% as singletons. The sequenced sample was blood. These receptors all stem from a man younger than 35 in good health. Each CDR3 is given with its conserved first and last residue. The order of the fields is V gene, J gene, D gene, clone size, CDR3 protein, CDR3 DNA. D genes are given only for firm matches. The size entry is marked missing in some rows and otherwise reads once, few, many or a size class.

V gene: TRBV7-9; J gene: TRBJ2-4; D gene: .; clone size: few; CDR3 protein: CASSLGAQAKNIQYF; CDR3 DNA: TGTGCCAGCAGCTTGGGGGCCCAAGCCAAAAACATTCAGTACTTC
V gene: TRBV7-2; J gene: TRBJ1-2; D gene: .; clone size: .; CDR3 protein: CASSANIYGYTF; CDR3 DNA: TGTGCCAGCAGCGCAAACATCTATGGCTACACCTTC
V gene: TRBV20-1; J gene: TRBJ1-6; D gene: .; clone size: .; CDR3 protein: CSAEDQDNSPLHF; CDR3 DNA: TGCAGTGCGGAAGACCAGGATAATTCACCCCTCCACTTT
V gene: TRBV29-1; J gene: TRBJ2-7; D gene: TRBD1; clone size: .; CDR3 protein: CSVRGQGKKTGEQYF; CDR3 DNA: TGCAGCGTCCGCGGACAGGGGAAAAAAACGGGCGAGCAGTACTTC
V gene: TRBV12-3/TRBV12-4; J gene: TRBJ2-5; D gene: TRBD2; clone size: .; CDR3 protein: CASSFGASGVYEQYF; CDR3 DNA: TGTGCCAGCAGTTTCGGGGCTAGCGGGGTCTATGAGCAGTACTTC
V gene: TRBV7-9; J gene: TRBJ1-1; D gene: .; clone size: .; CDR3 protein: CASSFDSYTEAFF; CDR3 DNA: TGTGCCAGCAGCTTCGACAGTTACACTGAAGCTTTCTTT
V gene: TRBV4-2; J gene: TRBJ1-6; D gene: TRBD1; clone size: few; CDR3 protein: CASSDKNRGLYNSPLHF; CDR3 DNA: TGTGCCAGCAGCGATAAAAACAGGGGACTGTATAATTCACCCCTCCACTTT
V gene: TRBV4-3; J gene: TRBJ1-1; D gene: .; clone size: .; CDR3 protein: CASSQVGGVSPEAFF; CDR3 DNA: TGCGCCAGCAGCCAAGTTGGCGGGGTATCCCCTGAAGCTTTCTTT
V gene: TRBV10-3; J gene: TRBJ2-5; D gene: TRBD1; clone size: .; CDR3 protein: CAISQTGGRETQYF; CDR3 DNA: TGTGCCATCAGCCAGACAGGGGGGCGAGAGACCCAGTACTTC
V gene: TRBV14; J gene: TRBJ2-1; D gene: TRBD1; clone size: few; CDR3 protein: CASSLSTGNGGNEQFF; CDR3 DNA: TGTGCCAGCAGCCTTTCGACAGGGAATGGAGGCAATGAGCAGTTCTTC